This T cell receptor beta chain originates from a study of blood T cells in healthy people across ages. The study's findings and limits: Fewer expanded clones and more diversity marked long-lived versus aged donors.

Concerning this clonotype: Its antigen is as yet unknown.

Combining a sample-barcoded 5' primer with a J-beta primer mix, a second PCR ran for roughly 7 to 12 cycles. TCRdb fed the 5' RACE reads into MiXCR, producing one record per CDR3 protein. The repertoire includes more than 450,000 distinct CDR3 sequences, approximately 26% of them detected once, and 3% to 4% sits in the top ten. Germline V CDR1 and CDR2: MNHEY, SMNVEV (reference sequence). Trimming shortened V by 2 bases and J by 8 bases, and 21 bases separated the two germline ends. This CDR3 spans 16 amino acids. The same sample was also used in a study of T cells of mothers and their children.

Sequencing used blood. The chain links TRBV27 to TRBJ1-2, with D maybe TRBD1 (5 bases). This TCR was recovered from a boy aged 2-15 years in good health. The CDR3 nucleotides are TGTGCCAGCAGTTTAGGCACAGGTTATCCTCAAGACGGCTACACCTTC. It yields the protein CASSLGTGYPQDGYTF.